The T cell receptor beta chain under discussion was sequenced for a study of blood T cell repertoires in COVID-19. Study-wide context: Acute-phase and convalescent COVID-19 samples originated in the United States, Italy and Spain. PBMCs, B-cell-depleted T cells, or T cells provided the cDNA or gDNA that made up the material.

In the source study's methods: For nucleated cells, counts were estimated from reference gene primer amplification. Assay: immunoSEQ multiplex PCR; the TCRdb copy retains only in-frame clones and omits some. The V and J calls and clone size come from that table; D and trimming were worked out from the DNA. The sample records some 200,000 clones, 75% to 90% being singletons. Germline lookup yields CDR1 WNHNN and CDR2 SYGVQD (reference sequence). With 2 bases removed from V and 3 bases from J, the gap between germline ends came to 8 bases. The length of the CDR3 is 13 residues. The sequence was obtained from a woman in her thirties or forties with acute or convalescent COVID-19. This chain connects TRBV10-1 to TRBJ2-7; no reliable D call. The sample was peripheral blood. CDR3 loop: CASSEGLFYEQYF. Written as DNA, the CDR3 is TGCGCCAGCAGTGAGGGCCTCTTCTACGAGCAGTACTTC.